The 9 T cell receptor beta chains given below trace back to one sample, sequenced in a study of T cells in Graves' hyperthyroidism and ophthalmopathy. RNA transcripts served as the template for amplifying TCR beta CDR3 regions. A first-round RT-PCR of the TCR CDR3 used the HTBI primer set. TCRdb re-derived calls from the multiplex PCR reads in MiXCR, one entry per CDR3 protein. Among 150,000 to 200,000 distinct CDR3 sequences listed, over 8% were seen once. Sequencing was done on a sample of blood. The receptor set was obtained from a woman younger than 30 with Graves' hyperthyroidism that later progressed to Graves' ophthalmopathy.

Turning to this clonotype: This may arise from a read error, as a much more abundant clone is one base away. V usage is TRBV19 and J usage is TRBJ1-5; TRBD1 aligns across 8 bases. Germline CDR1 reads LNHDA; CDR2 reads SQIVND (reference sequence). This CDR3 contains 18 residues. The CDR3 sequence: CASSFGGWGQARNRPQHF. CDR3 bases: TGTGCCAGTAGTTTCGGCGGGTGGGGACAGGCCCGTAATCGGCCCCAGCATTTT. The whole variable domain, remainder taken from reference TRBV19 and TRBJ1-5, is DGGITQSPKYLFRKEGQNVTLSCEQNLNHDAMYWYRQDPGQGLRLIYYSQIVNDFQKGDIAEGYSVSREKKESFPLTVTSAQKNPTAFYLCASSFGGWGQARNRPQHFGDGTRLSIL.

On this clonotype itself: One base away lies a much larger clone, so this may be a sequencing read error. J is TRBJ1-2 and V is TRBV30; no firm D call. This CDR3 comprises 13 residues. Germline V gene data show CDR1 as GTSNPN and CDR2 as SVGIG (reference sequence). The CDR3 bases are TGTGCCGAGGGAGACGAAGCTAACCATGGCTACACCTTC. This encodes CAEGDEANHGYTF.

This chain uses TRBV6-4 with TRBJ1-2; D is unclear. Trimming removed 3 bases from V and 8 bases from J, with 22 bases in between. Germline V lookup: CDR1 MRHNA, CDR2 SNTAGT. This CDR3 spans 16 amino acids. The CDR3 spells CASSETSELGSMGYTF. The CDR3, as DNA: TGTGCCAGCAGTGAAACGTCAGAACTGGGATCAATGGGCTACACCTTC.

This clonotype turned up a few times. The chain recombines TRBV12-3 or TRBV12-4 with TRBJ1-1; D remains ambiguous. CDR3 length: 15 amino acids. V lost 3 bases, J lost 0 bases, and 11 bases lay in between. DNA for the CDR3: TGTGCCAGCAGTTTCCTAGGGCTGATGAACACTGAAGCTTTCTTT. It yields the protein CASSFLGLMNTEAFF.

Many counts were recorded for this clonotype. The V call is TRBV2, the J call TRBJ2-1, with D perhaps being TRBD1 or TRBD2 (6 bases each). V shed 10 bases and J shed 1 base, with 17 bases lying between them. Germline CDR1 is SNHLY and CDR2 is FYNNEI. This CDR3 is 15 amino acids long. The CDR3 coding sequence is TGTGCCAAGGGGGGAAGGGAACGGTCCTACAATGAGCAGTTCTTC. Amino acid sequence: CAKGGRERSYNEQFF.

The gene calls are TRBV25-1 and TRBJ1-4; D gene unclear. Trimming left V 5 bases short and J 2 bases short, with 15 bases between. CDR1 and CDR2 from the germline V gene are MGHDK and SYGVNS. The CDR3 totals 16 residues. The CDR3 reads CASSTFLARTNEKLFF. The DNA of the CDR3 is TGTGCCAGCAGTACTTTTTTGGCGAGGACTAATGAAAAACTGTTTTTT.

This clonotype was seen ten or more times. The J gene is TRBJ1-1, the V gene TRBV20-1; 8 bases match TRBD1. This CDR3 comprises 13 residues. From germline, CDR1 is DFQATT and CDR2 SNEGSKA (reference sequence). V shed 6 bases, J shed 7 bases, and the junction held 10 bases outside the gene matches. CDR3 sequence (DNA): TGCAGTGCCCTCTCAGGGGGCTTAATTGAAGCTTTCTTT. Translated: CSALSGGLIEAFF.

In this sample, this clonotype turned up many times. The rearrangement joins TRBV7-9 to TRBJ2-3; TRBD1 might be the D (6 bases). This CDR3 has 14 residues. V was clipped by 6 bases and J by 5 bases, with 15 bases between them. The V gene's germline CDR1 is SEHNR and CDR2 FQNEAQ (reference sequence). The CDR3 reads CASSFDRIKDTQYF. CDR3 in DNA: TGTGCCAGCAGTTTCGACAGGATTAAAGATACGCAGTATTTT.

In this sample, this clonotype turned up many times. This chain uses TRBV20-1 with TRBJ2-5, with D unclear. The V end was cut by 2 bases, the J end by 5 bases, with 12 bases between. The CDR3 is made up of 13 amino acids. Germline CDR1 and CDR2: DFQATT and SNEGSKA (reference sequence). CDR3 DNA sequence: TGCAGTGCTAGATCTGGCGGAATGGAGACCCAGTACTTC. Encoded protein: CSARSGGMETQYF.